What follows describes a single T cell receptor beta chain. The sample is drawn from a study of blood T cell repertoires in COVID-19. As for the study in general: Sites across the United States, Italy and Spain contributed samples from acute and convalescent COVID-19. Nucleic acid was either cDNA or gDNA, and it came from T cells, B-cell-depleted T cells, or PBMCs.

Methods used by the authors: Reference gene primers were amplified, and this amplification served to estimate nucleated cell counts. Profiling relied on immunoSEQ multiplex PCR, and the TCRdb table lists in-frame clones only, not all of them. D and trimming were read from the DNA, whereas the V and J calls and clone size are those reported in that table. This sample has 140,000 or so clones, with 88% found just once. Recruited during active infection, patients (from Seattle) were subsequently followed longitudinally. Trimming at V came to 1 base and at J to 3 bases, leaving 5 bases not matched to a gene. In germline, CDR1 is SGHRS, CDR2 YFSETQ. The length of the CDR3 is 15 residues.

The chain recombines TRBV5-1 with TRBJ1-1; 8 nucleotides agree with TRBD1. The receptor comes from a human donor with COVID-19, enrolled during active disease. The donor label of this sample is uncertain. Sequenced sample: peripheral blood. The CDR3: CASSLQGASHTEAFF. The CDR3 DNA sequence: TGCGCCAGCAGCTTGCAGGGGGCAAGTCACACTGAAGCTTTCTTT.